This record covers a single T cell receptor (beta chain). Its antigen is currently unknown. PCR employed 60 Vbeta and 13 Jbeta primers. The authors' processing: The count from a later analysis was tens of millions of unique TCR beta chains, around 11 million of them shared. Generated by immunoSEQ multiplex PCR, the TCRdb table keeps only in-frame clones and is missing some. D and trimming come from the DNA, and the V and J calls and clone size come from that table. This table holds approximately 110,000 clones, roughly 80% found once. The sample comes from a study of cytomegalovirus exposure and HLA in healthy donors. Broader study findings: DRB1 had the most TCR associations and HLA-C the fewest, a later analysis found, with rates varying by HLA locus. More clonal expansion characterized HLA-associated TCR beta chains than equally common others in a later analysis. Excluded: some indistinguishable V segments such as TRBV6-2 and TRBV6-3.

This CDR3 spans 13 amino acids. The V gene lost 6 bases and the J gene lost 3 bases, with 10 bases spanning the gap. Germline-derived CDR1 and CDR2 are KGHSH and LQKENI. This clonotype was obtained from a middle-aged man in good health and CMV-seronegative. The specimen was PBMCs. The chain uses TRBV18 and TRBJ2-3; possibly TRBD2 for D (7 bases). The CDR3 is CASSGGPTDTQYF. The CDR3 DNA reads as TGTGCCAGCTCGGGGGGGCCGACAGATACGCAGTATTTT.